Below, 27 T cell receptor beta chains from the same sample are listed, as sequenced in a study of blood T cell repertoires in COVID-19. The data were produced by immunoSEQ multiplex PCR, yet TCRdb's version contains in-frame clones alone and is incomplete. The sample carries almost 300,000 clones, just under 90% recorded once. Sample: peripheral blood. Receptors originate from a woman aged 25 to 39 with COVID-19, enrolled during active disease.

The CDR3 loop is CASSYSLSEQYF. The DNA for the CDR3 is TGTGCCAGCAGTTACTCCCTTAGCGAGCAGTACTTC. The chain carries TRBV6-5 and TRBJ2-7, with D unresolved. Trimming left V 0 bases short and J 6 bases short, with 6 bases between. The CDR3 sequence is 12 residues long. Per germline, CDR1 MNHEY and CDR2 SVGAGI.

The CDR3 DNA reads TGTGCCAGCAGTTTGTCGAAGGGGGCCCCCTCCAAGCAGTACTTC. This gives the protein CASSLSKGAPSKQYF. This chain links TRBV27 with TRBJ2-7; 7 nucleotides align to TRBD1. From germline, CDR1 is MNHEY and CDR2 SMNVEV (reference sequence). The CDR3 loop spans 15 amino acids. V trimming: 3 bases; J trimming: 8 bases; junction bases outside the gene matches: 13.

The J gene is TRBJ1-4, the V gene TRBV5-1, with a tentative D call TRBD1 (5 bases). The CDR3 runs to 15 residues. Germline values: CDR1 SGHRS, CDR2 YFSETQ. V lost 0 bases to trimming and J lost 4 bases, with 10 bases between them. CDR3 DNA: TGCGCCAGCAGCTTGGCCGGCAGGGTTAATGAAAAACTGTTTTTT. Translated, it gives CASSLAGRVNEKLFF.

This clone has just one count. The chain is built from TRBV7-9 and TRBJ1-1; the D is unclear. Germline V lookup: CDR1 SEHNR, CDR2 FQNEAQ (reference sequence). The CDR3 is made up of 19 amino acids. Trimming pared 1 base from V and 0 bases from J, leaving 21 bases between. The DNA of the CDR3 is TGTGCCAGCAGCTTAGGGGTGGAGGTACCTATGTCCGTGAACACTGAAGCTTTCTTT. Encoded protein: CASSLGVEVPMSVNTEAFF.

The chain recombines TRBV5-1 with TRBJ2-4; 8 bases agree with TRBD1. The V gene's germline CDR1 is SGHRS and CDR2 YFSETQ. CDR3 length equals 15 residues. V shed 4 bases, J shed 6 bases, and the junction held 9 bases outside the gene matches. The CDR3 DNA is TGCGCCAGCAGCCCTGCAGGGGGCGCCGTAAACATTCAGTACTTC. Its translation: CASSPAGGAVNIQYF.

The V gene is TRBV3-1 (or the pseudogene TRBV3-2), the J gene TRBJ1-5; possibly TRBD1 for D (5 bases). The CDR3 covers 13 residues. Germline assignment: CDR1 LGHDT and CDR2 YNNKEL (reference sequence). V lost 1 base and J lost 5, with 6 bases in between. Written as DNA, the CDR3 is TGTGCCAGCAGCCAAGGGGGGGATCAGCCCCAGCATTTT. Encoded protein: CASSQGGDQPQHF.

This clone was counted a single time. The V call is TRBV6-4, the J call TRBJ2-1; unclear D gene. The CDR3 has 13 amino acids. Germline V gene data show CDR1 as MRHNA and CDR2 as SNTAGT. Trimming removed 0 bases from V and 5 bases from J, with 5 bases in between. The CDR3 DNA is TGTGCCAGCAGTGACTCGGGCCACAATGAGCAGTTCTTC. It translates to CASSDSGHNEQFF.

The chain has TRBV18 and TRBJ2-1; D is possibly TRBD1 (5 bases). V lost 8 bases and J 4 bases, leaving 18 bases between the germline ends. The length of the CDR3 is 15 residues. The germline gives CDR1 KGHSH, CDR2 LQKENI. The CDR3 spells CASATGLGLYNEQFF. DNA of the CDR3: TGTGCCAGCGCTACGGGCTTGGGGCTTTACAATGAGCAGTTCTTC.

The chain combines TRBV7-8 with TRBJ2-7; no reliable D call. The V end lost 5 bases, the J end lost 4 bases, and 12 bases lay between the germline ends. Germline V CDR1 and CDR2: SGHVS, FQNEAQ. CDR3 length: 13 residues. Written as DNA, the CDR3 is TGTGCCAGCAGCATGAACTCTGGTTACGAGCAGTACTTC. This gives the protein CASSMNSGYEQYF.

The chain is built from TRBV19 and TRBJ1-1, with TRBD1 matching 9 bases. Looked up from germline, CDR1 is LNHDA and CDR2 is SQIVND (reference sequence). The CDR3 loop spans 14 amino acids. V was pared by 5 bases and J by 3 bases, with 4 bases of the junction left unmatched. The CDR3: CASSLRDRDTEAFF. DNA for the CDR3: TGTGCCAGTAGTCTCCGGGACAGGGACACTGAAGCTTTCTTT. The full variable domain, completed using reference TRBV19 and TRBJ1-1, is DGGITQSPKYLFRKEGQNVTLSCEQNLNHDAMYWYRQDPGQGLRLIYYSQIVNDFQKGDIAEGYSVSREKKESFPLTVTSAQKNPTAFYLCASSLRDRDTEAFFGQGTRLTVV.

This rearrangement joins TRBV5-6 to TRBJ1-5; D perhaps matches TRBD1 (5 bases). The CDR3 spans 15 residues. Trimming took off 0 bases at V and 6 bases at J, with 13 bases between the two ends. Germline V gene lookup returns CDR1 SGHDT and CDR2 YYEEEE. CDR3 nucleotide sequence: TGTGCCAGCAGCTTGGCTCAGGGTAGGGGTCAGCCCCAGCATTTT. This translates into CASSLAQGRGQPQHF.

The genes are TRBV9 and TRBJ1-2; the D gene is possibly TRBD1 (6 bases). The CDR3 covers 12 residues. Trimming shortened V by 6 bases and J by 7 bases, and 13 bases separated the two germline ends. Germline values: CDR1 SGDLS, CDR2 YYNGEE. The CDR3 loop reads CASTRGSFGYTF. The CDR3 nucleotides are TGTGCCAGCACGAGGGGGTCGTTTGGCTACACCTTC.

The chain links TRBV29-1 to TRBJ1-2; 9 positions match TRBD1. J gave up 4 bases and V 2 bases, and 11 bases lay outside the gene matches. CDR3 length equals 16 residues. The V gene's germline CDR1 is SQVTM and CDR2 ANQGSEA. The CDR3 DNA sequence: TGCAGCGTTGAAATGGGACAGGGTAAAGGCGGCTATGGCTACACCTTC. This encodes CSVEMGQGKGGYGYTF.

The V gene is TRBV19, the J gene TRBJ2-1; TRBD2 might be the D (6 bases). CDR1 is LNHDA, CDR2 SQIVND, per germline (reference sequence). This CDR3 is built from 15 residues. The V and J ends lost 4 bases and 4 bases respectively, with 14 bases between them. The CDR3, as DNA: TGTGCCAGTAGTAGGACAACTGGGACTTACAATGAGCAGTTCTTC. It is translated as CASSRTTGTYNEQFF.

The CDR3 DNA reads as TGTGCCAGTAAGGATCCGGGGGGGCGTTATGGCTACACCTTC. Its protein is CASKDPGGRYGYTF. This rearrangement joins TRBV19 to TRBJ1-2; D possibly corresponds to TRBD1 (6 bases). Per the germline V gene, CDR1 is LNHDA and CDR2 is SQIVND (reference sequence). The CDR3 covers 14 residues. The V gene lost 7 bases and the J gene lost 5 bases, with 17 bases spanning the gap.

The chain joins TRBV5-1 to TRBJ2-3; maybe TRBD1 (9 bases). Per germline, CDR1 SGHRS and CDR2 YFSETQ. Trimming removed 4 bases at V and 4 bases at J, with 19 bases between. This CDR3 is 16 amino acids long. The CDR3 is CASSPGGDRASDTQYF. The CDR3, as DNA: TGCGCCAGCAGCCCGGGGGGGGACAGGGCCTCAGATACGCAGTATTTT.

The gene calls are TRBV19 and TRBJ2-5; 7 bases are a match to TRBD1. The ends lost 4 bases at V and 5 bases at J; junction bases unmatched: 10. Germline lookup yields CDR1 LNHDA and CDR2 SQIVND (reference sequence). The CDR3 totals 15 residues. The CDR3, as DNA: TGTGCCAGTAGTAACCGGGACAGCCCAGTGGAGACCCAGTACTTC. Translation gives CASSNRDSPVETQYF.

The J gene is TRBJ2-1, the V gene TRBV5-1, with TRBD1 as a possible D gene (5 bases). This CDR3 is 15 amino acids long. Germline lookup yields CDR1 SGHRS and CDR2 YFSETQ. Between the trimmed V and J ends, which lost 2 bases and 2 bases, there was a span of 11 bases. The chain's CDR3 is CASSFLVTAYNEQFF. As DNA, the CDR3 is TGCGCCAGCAGCTTTCTCGTGACAGCCTACAATGAGCAGTTCTTC.

The CDR3 is CASSLGGFNTGELFF. The CDR3 DNA reads TGTGCCAGCAGCTTAGGCGGATTCAACACCGGGGAGCTGTTTTTT. V gene TRBV7-2 combines with J gene TRBJ2-2; D unclear. The germline V gene encodes CDR1 SGHTA and CDR2 FQGNSA. Trimming removed 1 base from V and 2 bases from J, with 8 bases in between. This CDR3 is 15 amino acids long. Using reference TRBV7-2 and TRBJ2-2 for the parts outside the CDR3, the full variable domain is GAGVSQSPSNKVTEKGKDVELRCDPISGHTALYWYRQSLGQGLEFLIYFQGNSAPDKSGLPSDRFSAERTGGSVSTLTIQRTQQEDSAVYLCASSLGGFNTGELFFGEGSRLTVL.

This chain links TRBV5-1 with TRBJ1-4; D is unresolved. Trimming left V 5 bases short and J 8 bases short, with 16 bases between. The V gene's germline CDR1 is SGHRS and CDR2 YFSETQ. The CDR3 loop spans 14 amino acids. CDR3 DNA sequence: TGCGCCAGCAGGGATGGCGGTGAAGGCGAAAAACTGTTTTTT. This encodes CASRDGGEGEKLFF.

V usage is TRBV11-2 and J usage is TRBJ2-5; 9 bases agree with TRBD1. Unmatched junction bases numbered 9, after V lost 5 bases and J lost 5 bases. CDR1 and CDR2 (germline): SGHAT, FQNNGV. The CDR3 has 15 residues. CDR3 amino acids: CASSRGDRVGETQYF. The CDR3 nucleotides read TGTGCCAGCAGCCGTGGGGACAGGGTCGGCGAGACCCAGTACTTC.

In regard to this clone: Distinct nucleotide sequences in the sample also encode this CDR3. The V call is TRBV18, the J call TRBJ1-3, with a possible D match to TRBD1 (5 bases). V was pared by 3 bases and J by 2 bases, with 8 bases between. Germline CDR1 is KGHSH and CDR2 is LQKENI. The CDR3 has 14 amino acids. CDR3 sequence reads: CASSPQGTGNTIYF. The DNA of the CDR3 is TGTGCCAGCTCACCCCAGGGAACTGGAAACACCATATATTTT.

V gene TRBV24-1 combines with J gene TRBJ2-3; D is unclear. V shed 9 bases and J shed 0 bases, with 12 bases lying between them. Germline lookup yields CDR1 KGHDR and CDR2 SFDVKD. The CDR3 length is 14 residues. CDR3 sequence (DNA): TGTGCCACCTCCGTAGCAGACAGCACAGATACGCAGTATTTT. Protein product: CATSVADSTDTQYF.

This clone was found a few times. This sequence joins TRBV5-8 and TRBJ1-2; D gene uncertain. The length of the CDR3 is 14 residues. CDR1 is SGHTS and CDR2 is YDEGEE in the germline V gene. The V gene lost 1 base and the J gene lost 4 bases, with 11 bases spanning the gap. The DNA for the CDR3 is TGTGCCAGCAGCTTGCGGGGAGAGGCCTATGGCTACACCTTC. Encoded protein: CASSLRGEAYGYTF.

With respect to this clone: Other DNA sequences in the same sample also yield this CDR3. The chain combines TRBV27 with TRBJ1-5; 7 bases agree with TRBD1. V shed 8 bases, J shed 0 bases, and the junction held 10 bases outside the gene matches. Germline V lookup: CDR1 MNHEY, CDR2 SMNVEV (reference sequence). The CDR3 consists of 16 residues. In nucleotides, the CDR3 is TGTGCCAGCGATGATTGGACAGGTTATAGCAATCAGCCCCAGCATTTT. Protein: CASDDWTGYSNQPQHF.

This chain connects TRBV3-1 (or the pseudogene TRBV3-2) to TRBJ1-3, with D tentatively TRBD1 (6 bases). Germline lookup yields CDR1 LGHDT and CDR2 YNNKEL (reference sequence). V shed 0 bases and J shed 4 bases, with 16 bases lying between them. The CDR3 contains 17 residues. CDR3 bases: TGTGCCAGCAGCCAAGAAAGGGAGCGGGGGGCAGGAAACACCATATATTTT. It translates to CASSQERERGAGNTIYF.

The V gene is TRBV30, the J gene TRBJ1-4, with D possibly TRBD1 on 5 matching bases. The V and J ends lost 1 base and 10 bases respectively, with 25 bases between them. The germline V gene encodes CDR1 GTSNPN and CDR2 SVGIG (reference sequence). This CDR3 is built from 17 residues. CDR3 sequence: CAWSERTGDRRRRKLFF. DNA for the CDR3: TGTGCCTGGAGTGAGAGAACAGGAGACCGAAGGCGGCGAAAACTGTTTTTT.